Shown below are 22 T cell receptor beta chains from a single sample sequenced in a study of cytomegalovirus exposure and HLA in healthy donors. PCR primers comprised 60 Vbeta and 13 Jbeta primers. Libraries were prepared by immunoSEQ multiplex PCR; TCRdb keeps only in-frame clonotypes and omits some of them. The profile shows 90,000 to 140,000 clones, 75% to 85% of them singletons. Input material: PBMCs. All receptors come from a young man in good health and CMV-seronegative.

V gene TRBV6-5 combines with J gene TRBJ2-3, with D maybe TRBD2 (5 bases). This CDR3 spans 13 amino acids. Germline CDR1 and CDR2: MNHEY and SVGAGI. Trimming shortened V by 2 bases and J by 2 bases, and 5 bases separated the two germline ends. CDR3 DNA: TGTGCCAGCAGTTACCTAGCCACAGATACGCAGTATTTT. Translation gives CASSYLATDTQYF.

The chain couples TRBV5-1 to TRBJ2-3, with 8 bases matching TRBD1. Germline assignment: CDR1 SGHRS and CDR2 YFSETQ. The CDR3 runs to 15 residues. Unmatched junction bases numbered 6, after V lost 6 bases and J lost 0 bases. The CDR3 region is CASNPDRGSTDTQYF. The DNA of the CDR3 is TGCGCCAGCAACCCCGACAGGGGTAGCACAGATACGCAGTATTTT.

The genes are TRBV27 and TRBJ2-7, with 8 bases that match TRBD1. V shed 3 bases and J 2 bases; nucleotides not matched to a gene: 6. Germline V gene lookup returns CDR1 MNHEY and CDR2 SMNVEV (reference sequence). The CDR3 is made up of 15 amino acids. The CDR3 nucleotides are TGTGCCAGCAGTTTCAGTGGACAGGGACCCTACGAGCAGTACTTC. Translation gives CASSFSGQGPYEQYF.

The V and J genes are TRBV5-1 and TRBJ1-2; tentatively, D is TRBD1 (5 bases). The length of the CDR3 is 15 residues. From germline, CDR1 is SGHRS and CDR2 YFSETQ. Deletions cut 4 bases from V and 3 bases from J, with 16 bases between. The CDR3 reads CASSRGGTGDYGYTF. DNA of the CDR3: TGCGCCAGCAGCCGCGGGGGGACTGGGGACTATGGCTACACCTTC.

This clone was seen a handful of times. The rearrangement joins TRBV6-1 to TRBJ1-1; TRBD1 matches at 9 bases. Germline trimming cut 5 bases from V and 13 bases from J; bases unmatched to any gene: 8. The CDR3 is 12 amino acids. Germline CDR1 and CDR2: MNHNS and SASEGT. CDR3 loop: CASSTGTGTGFF. Written as DNA, the CDR3 is TGTGCCAGCAGTACCGGGACAGGGACAGGTTTCTTT.

This clone showed up just a few times. The rearrangement uses TRBV19 and TRBJ1-5, with D maybe TRBD1 (5 bases). V lost 4 bases and J lost 8, with 12 bases in between. Germline V gene data show CDR1 as LNHDA and CDR2 as SQIVND (reference sequence). The CDR3 spans 13 residues. CDR3 in amino acids: CASSTTGLKPQHF. The DNA for the CDR3 is TGTGCCAGTAGTACCACAGGTTTGAAGCCCCAGCATTTT.

This chain connects TRBV7-8 to TRBJ2-5; 16 bases align to TRBD2. The CDR3 runs to 20 residues. The ends lost 2 bases at V and 7 bases at J; junction bases unmatched: 16. Germline CDR1 is SGHVS and CDR2 is FQNEAQ. The CDR3 sequence: CASSLTRPGLAGGTTGTQYF. The CDR3 DNA reads TGTGCCAGCAGCTTAACCCGACCGGGACTAGCGGGAGGGACGACCGGGACCCAGTACTTC.

This clone was seen more than once but under ten times. The chain links TRBV14 to TRBJ1-3, with D possibly being TRBD1 (6 bases). V lost 0 bases and J lost 2, with 14 bases in between. The CDR3 has 17 residues. Germline CDR1 reads SGHDN; CDR2 reads FVKESK. CDR3 in amino acids: CASSQEMGGAAGNTIYF. CDR3 nucleotides: TGTGCCAGCAGCCAAGAAATGGGGGGGGCAGCTGGAAACACCATATATTTT.

This clone was seen more than once but under ten times. The V gene is TRBV6-1, the J gene TRBJ1-2; D possibly corresponds to TRBD1 (6 bases). CDR1 is MNHNS and CDR2 is SASEGT in the germline V gene. This CDR3 is 15 amino acids long. The V gene lost 2 bases and the J gene lost 5 bases, with 15 bases spanning the gap. The CDR3 DNA follows: TGTGCCAGCAGTGAATCGTTTGGGCAGGGGTATGGCTACACCTTC. Translated, it gives CASSESFGQGYGYTF.

In this sample, this clone turned up once. This chain connects TRBV6-6 to TRBJ2-7, with 7 bases fitting TRBD2. V gave up 7 bases and J gave up 3 bases; unmatched junction bases: 12. Germline V gene sequence: CDR1 MNHNY, CDR2 SVGAGI (reference sequence). There are 15 residues in the CDR3. The CDR3, as DNA: TGTGCCAGCATCCGCGGCCAAGGCGGGAGCTACGAGCAGTACTTC. This sequence encodes CASIRGQGGSYEQYF.

This clone showed up just a few times. The CDR3: CASRDRGRVNTEAFF. The CDR3 nucleotides are TGCGCCAGCAGGGACAGGGGAAGGGTGAACACTGAAGCTTTCTTT. V gene TRBV5-1 combines with J gene TRBJ1-1; TRBD1 agrees at 9 bases. Looked up from germline, CDR1 is SGHRS and CDR2 is YFSETQ. The CDR3 is 15 amino acids. V shed 5 bases, J shed 0 bases, and the junction held 5 bases outside the gene matches.

This clone is a singleton in its sample. This sequence joins TRBV29-1 and TRBJ1-1, with 7 positions matching TRBD1. Looked up from germline, CDR1 is SQVTM and CDR2 is ANQGSEA. The CDR3 contains 15 residues. Unmatched junction bases numbered 15, after V lost 6 bases and J lost 5 bases. This chain's CDR3 is CSVAFYRGPGTEAFF. The CDR3 DNA is TGCAGCGTGGCGTTTTATAGGGGGCCGGGGACTGAAGCTTTCTTT.

The chain uses TRBV7-2 and TRBJ2-5, with D tentatively TRBD1 (5 bases). Germline V gene data show CDR1 as SGHTA and CDR2 as FQGNSA. V lost 5 bases, J lost 1 base, and 17 bases lay in between. The CDR3 has 16 amino acids. The CDR3 DNA reads TGTGCCAGCAGCGGAGATTTTGGGGCTCCCCAAGAGACCCAGTACTTC. Amino acids: CASSGDFGAPQETQYF.

The chain's CDR3 is CASSYSGRAGTDTQYF. In DNA, the CDR3 is TGTGCCAGCAGTTACTCGGGGAGGGCGGGCACAGATACGCAGTATTTT. This chain uses TRBV6-5 with TRBJ2-3; 7 bases line up with TRBD2. V shed 0 bases, J shed 1 base, and the junction held 4 bases outside the gene matches. The CDR3 loop spans 16 amino acids. Per germline, CDR1 MNHEY and CDR2 SVGAGI.

The chain joins TRBV5-1 to TRBJ2-5; D is possibly TRBD2 (5 bases). In germline, CDR1 is SGHRS, CDR2 YFSETQ. Trimming removed 4 bases at V and 1 base at J, with 14 bases between. This CDR3 has 15 residues. CDR3 in DNA: TGCGCCAGCAGCCTCCTCCGGGGAACCCAAGAGACCCAGTACTTC. Translation gives CASSLLRGTQETQYF. Full variable domain (outside the CDR3, taken from reference TRBV5-1 and TRBJ2-5): KAGVTQTPRYLIKTRGQQVTLSCSPISGHRSVSWYQQTPGQGLQFLFEYFSETQRNKGNFPGRFSGRQFSNSRSEMNVSTLELGDSALYLCASSLLRGTQETQYFGPGTRLLVL.

The V gene is TRBV7-9, the J gene TRBJ1-5; TRBD1 aligns across 7 bases. Germline CDR1 is SEHNR and CDR2 is FQNEAQ (reference sequence). V gave up 5 bases and J gave up 1 base; unmatched junction bases: 5. This CDR3 is built from 15 residues. Here the CDR3 DNA reads TGTGCCAGCAGCCCGGGGACAGTAAGCAATCAGCCCCAGCATTTT. This gives the protein CASSPGTVSNQPQHF.

The chain recombines TRBV7-8 with TRBJ2-4; D gene ambiguous. The CDR3 sequence is 14 residues long. Looked up from germline, CDR1 is SGHVS and CDR2 is FQNEAQ. The V end was cut by 1 base, the J end by 8 bases, with 12 bases between. The CDR3 DNA reads as TGTGCCAGCAGCTTAGTAGCCCTACGGGACATTCAGTACTTC. Translated: CASSLVALRDIQYF.

V usage is TRBV5-1 and J usage is TRBJ2-7; D unclear. With 0 bases removed from V and 4 bases from J, the gap between germline ends came to 14 bases. The germline gives CDR1 SGHRS, CDR2 YFSETQ. This CDR3 spans 15 amino acids. This chain's CDR3 is CASSLAVGIRYEQYF. The CDR3 bases are TGCGCCAGCAGCTTGGCGGTTGGTATCCGGTACGAGCAGTACTTC.

V usage is TRBV7-3 and J usage is TRBJ2-5; D possibly corresponds to TRBD2 (6 bases). Trimming left V 2 bases short and J 7 bases short, with 17 bases between. This CDR3 has 15 residues. The germline gives CDR1 SGHTA, CDR2 FQGTGA. In DNA, the CDR3 is TGTGCCAGCAGCTTAGTCGGGGGAACCTCAGGGACCCAGTACTTC. This encodes CASSLVGGTSGTQYF.

The chain's CDR3 is CASSPAASGGGAYEQYF. The CDR3 DNA reads as TGTGCCAGCTCACCGGCCGCTAGCGGGGGGGGCGCCTACGAGCAGTACTTC. V gene TRBV18 combines with J gene TRBJ2-7; 12 positions match TRBD2. V gave up 3 bases and J gave up 2 bases; unmatched junction bases: 8. Per germline, CDR1 KGHSH and CDR2 LQKENI. The CDR3 is made up of 17 amino acids.

The CDR3: CASSDLYGYTF. In DNA, the CDR3 is TGTGCCAGCAGTGACCTTTATGGCTACACCTTC. V usage is TRBV2 and J usage is TRBJ1-2; D is undetermined. CDR1 and CDR2 from the germline V gene are SNHLY and FYNNEI. The germline V and J ends were trimmed by 3 bases and 5 bases, with 4 bases remaining between them. CDR3 length: 11 amino acids.

The CDR3, as DNA: TGTGCCAGCAGTCGAGGGGGCAGGGGAAATGAGCAGTTCTTC. Translation gives CASSRGGRGNEQFF. This chain uses TRBV11-3 with TRBJ2-1; 7 bases line up with TRBD1. Germline V lookup: CDR1 SGHNT, CDR2 YENEEA. V lost 6 bases to trimming and J lost 7 bases; unmatched junction nucleotides: 9. CDR3 length: 14 amino acids.